This T cell receptor beta chain came from a study of graft-versus-host responses after intestinal transplantation. The method was immunoSEQ multiplex PCR; TCRdb's version includes in-frame clones alone and lacks a portion of them. The data hold tens of thousands of clones, with approximately 94% observed a single time. Study results and limitations: GvH clones detected in recipient marrow included some appearing first in ileum or blood.

V shed 0 bases and J shed 2 bases, with 12 bases lying between them. This CDR3 has 16 amino acids. Germline assignment: CDR1 MGHRA and CDR2 YSYEKL. As for this clone: Antigen unknown.

This chain links TRBV4-1 with TRBJ2-3, with D hard to call. This receptor was taken from a human donor who received an intestinal transplant. The source material was unstimulated CD8+ T cells sorted from spleen or lymph node cells, sampled before intestinal transplant. The CDR3 spells CASSQDEQPTTDTQYF. DNA for the CDR3: TGCGCCAGCAGCCAAGATGAACAGCCTACCACAGATACGCAGTATTTT.